The 10 T cell receptor beta chains below were found in one sample sequenced in a study of T cells in localized non-small cell lung cancer. Sequenced by immunoSEQ multiplex PCR; TCRdb stores in-frame clones only, minus some. Of about 25,000 clones listed, 80% to 90% are singletons. The material was peripheral blood, obtained before any cancer treatment. These receptors all stem from a female donor aged 60 or older with stage I lung adenocarcinoma.

The chain carries TRBV27 and TRBJ2-5; maybe TRBD1 (5 bases). The CDR3 contains 15 residues. Trimming shortened V by 4 bases and J by 2 bases, and 14 bases separated the two germline ends. Germline values: CDR1 MNHEY, CDR2 SMNVEV (reference sequence). The CDR3 DNA reads as TGTGCCAGCAGTTCTATCGGACATTCTCAAGAGACCCAGTACTTC. Translation gives CASSSIGHSQETQYF.

The chain links TRBV5-1 to TRBJ1-1; D gene ambiguous. Germline-derived CDR1 and CDR2 are SGHRS and YFSETQ. With 1 base removed from V and 2 bases from J, the gap between germline ends came to 12 bases. The CDR3 totals 15 residues. CDR3 protein: CASSLYSGSNTEAFF. CDR3 nucleotides: TGCGCCAGCAGCTTGTATTCAGGCTCTAACACTGAAGCTTTCTTT.

The rearrangement joins TRBV27 to TRBJ1-6; D is undetermined. The germline CDR1 and CDR2 sequences are MNHEY and SMNVEV (reference sequence). Trimming removed 3 bases at V and 0 bases at J, with 12 bases between. This CDR3 has 17 residues. The CDR3 loop is CASSFNPRSSYNSPLHF. The CDR3 nucleotides are TGTGCCAGCAGTTTCAACCCCCGGAGCTCCTATAATTCACCCCTCCACTTT.

In DNA, the CDR3 is TGTGCCAGCAGCTGGGACAGGCTCACCGGGGAGCTGTTTTTT. It yields the protein CASSWDRLTGELFF. The chain combines TRBV5-5 with TRBJ2-2; TRBD1 matches 8 bases. V trimming: 3 bases; J trimming: 4 bases; junction bases outside the gene matches: 2. Germline CDR1 reads SGHKS; CDR2 reads YYEKEE (reference sequence). The CDR3 is 14 amino acids.

The chain uses TRBV14 and TRBJ2-1, with D maybe TRBD2 (5 bases). The CDR3 totals 14 residues. Trimming stripped 4 bases from V and 2 bases from J, with 9 bases between. Per the germline V gene, CDR1 is SGHDN and CDR2 is FVKESK. The CDR3 here is CASSRREAYNEQFF. The DNA of the CDR3 is TGTGCCAGCAGCCGTCGGGAAGCCTACAATGAGCAGTTCTTC.

J is TRBJ2-1 and V is TRBV7-3; D is unclear. Germline V gene data show CDR1 as SGHTA and CDR2 as FQGTGA. The CDR3 runs to 16 residues. Deletions cut 2 bases from V and 1 base from J, with 12 bases between. This CDR3 reads CASSLGSPRSYNEQFF. The CDR3 DNA reads TGTGCCAGCAGCTTAGGATCCCCGAGATCCTACAATGAGCAGTTCTTC.

The chain carries TRBV5-4 and TRBJ1-2, with D possibly matching TRBD1 (6 bases). This CDR3 comprises 14 residues. CDR1 SGHNT and CDR2 YYREEE come from the germline V gene (reference sequence). The V and J ends lost 3 bases and 6 bases respectively, with 15 bases between them. In DNA form, the CDR3 reads TGTGCCAGCAGCTCCAGGGGTTCAACTGATGGCTACACCTTC. It yields the protein CASSSRGSTDGYTF.

The chain joins TRBV7-9 to TRBJ1-2; no clear D gene. The CDR3 consists of 14 residues. Trimming took off 4 bases at V and 4 bases at J, with 13 bases between the two ends. CDR1 and CDR2 (germline): SEHNR, FQNEAQ (reference sequence). The CDR3 sequence is CASSYPGQSYGYTF. The CDR3 DNA reads as TGTGCCAGCAGCTACCCCGGCCAGAGCTATGGCTACACCTTC. The full variable domain, its missing parts supplied by reference TRBV7-9 and TRBJ1-2, is DTGVSQNPRHKITKRGQNVTFRCDPISEHNRLYWYRQTLGQGPEFLTYFQNEAQLEKSRLLSDRFSAERPKGSFSTLEIQRTEQGDSAMYLCASSYPGQSYGYTFGSGTRLTVV.

The chain is built from TRBV9 and TRBJ2-5; perhaps D is TRBD1 or TRBD2 (6 bases each). CDR3 length: 15 residues. V was clipped by 3 bases and J by 4 bases, with 16 bases between them. Germline values: CDR1 SGDLS, CDR2 YYNGEE. CDR3 loop: CASSEGWRGAETQYF. The CDR3 nucleotides are TGTGCCAGCAGCGAGGGGTGGAGGGGGGCAGAGACCCAGTACTTC.

V usage is TRBV5-1 and J usage is TRBJ2-7; no firm D call. In germline, CDR1 is SGHRS, CDR2 YFSETQ. The CDR3 has 14 amino acids. V lost 0 bases to trimming and J lost 5 bases, with 12 bases between them. The CDR3 DNA reads as TGCGCCAGCAGCTTGGGAGGAGCGTTCGACGAGCAGTACTTC. Its translation is CASSLGGAFDEQYF.